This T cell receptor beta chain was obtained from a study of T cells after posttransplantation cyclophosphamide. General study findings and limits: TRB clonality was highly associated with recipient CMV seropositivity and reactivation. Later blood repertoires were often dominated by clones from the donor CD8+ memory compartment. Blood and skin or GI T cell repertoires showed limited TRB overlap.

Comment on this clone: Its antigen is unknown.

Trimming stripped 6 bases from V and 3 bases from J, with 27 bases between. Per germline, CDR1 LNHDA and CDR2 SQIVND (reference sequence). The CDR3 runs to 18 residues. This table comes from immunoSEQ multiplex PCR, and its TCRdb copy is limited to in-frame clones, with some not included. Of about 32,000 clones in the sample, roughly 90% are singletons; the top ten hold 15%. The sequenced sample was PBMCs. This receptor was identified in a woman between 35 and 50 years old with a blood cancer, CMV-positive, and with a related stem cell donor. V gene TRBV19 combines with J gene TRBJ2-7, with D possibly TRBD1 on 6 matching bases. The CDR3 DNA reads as TGTGCCAGTAGCATCTCGGAGGACCTGACAGGACTCCACTACGAGCAGTACTTC. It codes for CASSISEDLTGLHYEQYF.